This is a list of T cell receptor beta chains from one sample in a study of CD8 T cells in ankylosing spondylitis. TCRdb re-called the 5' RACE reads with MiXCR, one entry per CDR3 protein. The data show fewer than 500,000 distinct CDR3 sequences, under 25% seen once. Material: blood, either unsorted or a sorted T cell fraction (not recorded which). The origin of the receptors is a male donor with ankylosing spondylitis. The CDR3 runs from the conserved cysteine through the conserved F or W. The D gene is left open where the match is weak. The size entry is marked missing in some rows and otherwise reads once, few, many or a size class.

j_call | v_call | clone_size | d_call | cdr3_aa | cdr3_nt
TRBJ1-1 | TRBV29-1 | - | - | CSVSQGNTEAFF | TGCAGCGTTTCACAGGGTAACACTGAAGCTTTCTTT
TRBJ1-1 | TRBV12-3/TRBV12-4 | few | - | CASSINRASAEAFF | TGTGCCAGCAGTATCAACAGGGCATCGGCTGAAGCTTTCTTT
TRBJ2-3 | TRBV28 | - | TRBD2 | CASRQKILGLAGEGDTQYF | TGTGCCAGCAGGCAAAAAATTTTGGGACTAGCGGGAGAGGGAGATACGCAGTATTTT
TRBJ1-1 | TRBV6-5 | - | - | CASSYRQLTEAFF | TGTGCCAGCAGTTACAGGCAGCTGACTGAAGCTTTCTTT
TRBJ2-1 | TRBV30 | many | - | CAWSVGNYNEQFF | TGTGCCTGGAGTGTCGGAAACTACAATGAGCAGTTCTTC
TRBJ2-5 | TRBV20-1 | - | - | CSAPGGPYQETQYF | TGCAGTGCTCCAGGAGGTCCGTACCAAGAGACCCAGTACTTC
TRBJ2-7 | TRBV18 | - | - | CASSLTGREQYF | TGTGCCAGCTCACTCACAGGGCGTGAGCAGTACTTC
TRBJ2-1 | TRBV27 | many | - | CASSLGRVSYNEQFF | TGTGCCAGCAGTTTAGGCAGGGTCTCCTACAATGAGCAGTTCTTC
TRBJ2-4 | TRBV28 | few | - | CASTLVGGGNIQYF | TGTGCCAGCACCCTCGTCGGGGGCGGAAACATTCAGTACTTC
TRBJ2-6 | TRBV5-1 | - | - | CASSRIGGPRSGANVLTF | TGCGCCAGCAGCAGGATAGGGGGTCCCCGCTCTGGGGCCAACGTCCTGACTTTC
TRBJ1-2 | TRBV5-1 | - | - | CASSTAPDYGYTF | TGCGCCAGCAGCACGGCCCCAGACTATGGCTACACCTTC
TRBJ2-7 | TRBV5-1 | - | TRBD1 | CASSRRSGGSHYEQYF | TGCGCCAGCAGCCGGAGGTCAGGGGGCTCCCACTACGAGCAGTACTTC
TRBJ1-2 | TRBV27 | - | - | CASSFRPGGGYTF | TGTGCCAGCAGTTTCCGACCGGGTGGTGGCTACACCTTC
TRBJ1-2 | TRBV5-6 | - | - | CASSFFNGIYTF | TGTGCCAGCAGCTTTTTCAACGGGATCTACACCTTC
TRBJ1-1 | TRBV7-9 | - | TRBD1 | CASTQVGTVLF | TGTGCCAGCACCCAGGTGGGGACAGTTCTCTTT
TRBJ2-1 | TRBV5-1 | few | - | CASSLALGGKAMYNEQFF | TGCGCCAGCAGCTTGGCTCTAGGCGGGAAAGCGATGTACAATGAGCAGTTCTTC
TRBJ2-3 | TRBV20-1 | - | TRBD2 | CSLPGGRGTDTQYF | TGCAGTCTCCCCGGCGGGAGGGGCACAGATACGCAGTATTTT
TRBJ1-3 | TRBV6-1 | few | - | CASSQRDSLYGSGNTIYF | TGTGCCAGCAGTCAGCGGGACTCCTTGTACGGCTCTGGAAACACCATATATTTT
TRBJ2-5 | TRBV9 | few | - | CASSVGAIGIEETQYF | TGTGCCAGCAGCGTGGGGGCGATAGGCATAGAAGAGACCCAGTACTTC
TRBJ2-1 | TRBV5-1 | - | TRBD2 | CASSFLAGSYNEQFF | TGTGCCAGCAGCTTCCTAGCGGGCTCCTACAATGAGCAGTTCTTC
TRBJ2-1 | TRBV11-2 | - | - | CASSLTWSNEQFF | TGTGCCAGCAGCTTAACGTGGTCCAATGAGCAGTTCTTC
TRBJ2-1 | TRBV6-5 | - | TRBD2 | CASSYSSQMRGGSQFF | TGTGCCAGCAGTTACTCGTCACAAATGAGGGGAGGGTCGCAGTTCTTC
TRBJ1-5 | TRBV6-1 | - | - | CASSERRDQPQHF | TGTGCCAGCAGTGAAAGGCGGGATCAGCCCCAGCATTTT
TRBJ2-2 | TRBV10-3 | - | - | CAISGRRGSNTGELFF | TGTGCCATCAGTGGACGACGGGGTTCGAACACCGGGGAGCTGTTTTTT
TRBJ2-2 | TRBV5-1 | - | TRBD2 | CASSSGAGVGTGELFF | TGCGCCAGCAGCTCCGGAGCGGGAGTGGGCACCGGGGAGCTGTTTTTT
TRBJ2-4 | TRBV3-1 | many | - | CASSPFRGGKNIQYF | TGTGCCAGCAGCCCCTTTCGCGGAGGCAAAAACATTCAGTACTTC
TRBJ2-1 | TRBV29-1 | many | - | CSVQPGTPNNEQFF | TGCAGCGTTCAACCTGGGACACCGAACAATGAGCAGTTCTTC
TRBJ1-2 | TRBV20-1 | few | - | CSARDNRPYGGYTF | TGCAGTGCTAGAGATAACAGACCCTACGGTGGCTACACCTTC
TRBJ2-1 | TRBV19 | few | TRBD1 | CASSRGQDYNEQFF | TGTGCCAGTAGTAGAGGACAGGACTACAATGAGCAGTTCTTC
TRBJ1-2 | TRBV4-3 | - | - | CASSQGYGQATYGYTF | TGCGCCAGCAGCCAAGGGTACGGACAAGCAACCTATGGCTACACCTTC
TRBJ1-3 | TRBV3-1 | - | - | CASSPRTDGNTIYF | TGTGCCAGCAGCCCCCGGACAGACGGAAACACCATATATTTT
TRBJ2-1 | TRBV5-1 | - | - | CASSFVGANNEQFF | TGCGCCAGCAGCTTCGTGGGGGCAAACAATGAGCAGTTCTTC
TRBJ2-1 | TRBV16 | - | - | CASSQRVDAVRNEQFF | TGTGCCAGCAGCCAGAGGGTCGATGCCGTTCGTAATGAGCAGTTCTTC
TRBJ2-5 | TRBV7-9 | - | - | CASSSTRGQETQYF | TGTGCCAGCAGCTCTACCCGGGGACAAGAGACCCAGTACTTC
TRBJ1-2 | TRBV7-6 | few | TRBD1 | CASSLATGGGYTF | TGTGCCAGCAGCTTAGCAACAGGGGGTGGCTACACCTTC
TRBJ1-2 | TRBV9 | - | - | CASSVAGGTVYTF | TGTGCCAGCAGCGTAGCTGGGGGGACGGTCTACACCTTC